Each of the 16 T cell receptor beta chains below was sequenced from the same sample in a study of T-cell reconstitution after alpha-beta-depleted transplantation in children. For TCRbeta, the library was prepared with unique molecular identifiers. Each CDR3 protein gets one entry after TCRdb re-called the PCR reads with MiXCR. The sample holds nearly 550,000 distinct CDR3 sequences, 18% seen once. Material: PBMCs from the stem cell graft donor, obtained from the stem cell graft. These receptors were taken from a human donor who donated a stem cell graft to a child with acute lymphoblastic leukemia.

The chain is built from TRBV4-2 and TRBJ2-5, with TRBD2 matching over 15 bases. The CDR3 consists of 18 residues. The germline CDR1 and CDR2 sequences are LGHNA and YNFKEQ. V gave up 0 bases and J gave up 5 bases; unmatched junction bases: 7. The CDR3 here is CASSQDGLAGGRRETQYF. The CDR3 DNA reads as TGTGCCAGCAGCCAAGATGGACTAGCGGGAGGGAGGCGGGAGACCCAGTACTTC.

This clonotype was observed a handful of times. The chain has TRBV12-3 or TRBV12-4 and TRBJ2-2, with 9 bases matching TRBD1. V dropped 5 bases and J dropped 10; count of bases not matched to a gene: 11. The length of the CDR3 is 15 residues. The CDR3 sequence: CASSINRGPTPELFF. DNA for the CDR3: TGTGCCAGCAGTATCAACAGGGGGCCAACACCGGAGCTGTTTTTT.

This clonotype was observed a few times. The V call is TRBV6-1, the J call TRBJ2-7; D uncertain. Germline CDR1 reads MNHNS; CDR2 reads SASEGT. This CDR3 contains 14 residues. Trimming took 2 bases from V and 3 from J, leaving 11 bases between them. The CDR3 region has the DNA TGTGCCAGCAGTGAACACTGGCAGAGCTACGAGCAGTACTTC. Residues: CASSEHWQSYEQYF.

The rearrangement links TRBV29-1 to TRBJ2-4; the D is unclear. The CDR3 spans 14 residues. V gave up 4 bases and J gave up 0 bases, with 10 bases separating them. CDR1 SQVTM and CDR2 ANQGSEA come from the germline V gene. The CDR3 here is CSVVSWGAKNIQYF. In DNA, the CDR3 is TGCAGCGTTGTTTCCTGGGGAGCCAAAAACATTCAGTACTTC.

The rearrangement joins TRBV25-1 to TRBJ2-7, with 8 bases aligning to TRBD2. The length of the CDR3 is 15 residues. Germline-derived CDR1 and CDR2 are MGHDK and SYGVNS. V lost 4 bases, J lost 2 bases, and 7 bases stayed unmatched. The CDR3 nucleotides are TGTGCCAGCAGTGGACCCCGGGGGGGGGCCTACGAGCAGTACTTC. Translation gives CASSGPRGGAYEQYF.

The genes are TRBV12-3 or TRBV12-4 and TRBJ2-3; a weak D match, TRBD2 (5 bases). Trimming removed 2 bases at V and 13 bases at J, with 22 bases between. The CDR3 spans 15 residues. The CDR3 region has the DNA TGTGCCAGCAGTTTATTCGGGGTCTTAGCGCCGACGAAGTATTTT. Translated: CASSLFGVLAPTKYF.

This clonotype was detected only a few times. This sequence joins TRBV20-1 and TRBJ2-1, with 11 nucleotides matching TRBD2. The length of the CDR3 is 17 residues. Trimming removed 6 bases from V and 9 bases from J; junction bases left unmatched: 19. Germline values: CDR1 DFQATT, CDR2 SNEGSKA (reference sequence). CDR3 DNA: TGCAGTGCCCGAACGCCAGGACTAGCGGGCACGCGTGGTGAGCAGTTCTTC. It translates to CSARTPGLAGTRGEQFF.

The rearrangement links TRBV9 to TRBJ2-1, with 10 bases matching TRBD2. This CDR3 is 16 amino acids long. V trimming: 4 bases; J trimming: 0 bases; junction bases outside the gene matches: 4. CDR1 is SGDLS and CDR2 is YYNGEE in the germline V gene. The CDR3 reads CASSSSGRSSYNEQFF. The CDR3 coding sequence is TGTGCCAGCAGCAGTAGCGGGAGGAGCTCCTACAATGAGCAGTTCTTC. Combining the CDR3 with reference TRBV9 and TRBJ2-1 gives the whole variable domain DSGVTQTPKHLITATGQRVTLRCSPRSGDLSVYWYQQSLDQGLQFLIQYYNGEERAKGNILERFSAQQFPDLHSELNLSSLELGDSALYFCASSSSGRSSYNEQFFGPGTRLTVL.

This sequence joins TRBV6-1 and TRBJ1-2, with no clear D. The CDR3 spans 15 residues. Germline CDR1 reads MNHNS; CDR2 reads SASEGT. V lost 3 bases and J lost 5, with 16 bases in between. Written as DNA, the CDR3 is TGTGCCAGCAGTGAGCAAGTCCGAGAAATGTATGGCTACACCTTC. Translation gives CASSEQVREMYGYTF.

The rearrangement links TRBV29-1 to TRBJ2-7; TRBD2 agrees at 16 bases. Unmatched junction bases numbered 16, after V lost 7 bases and J lost 4 bases. CDR3 length: 18 residues. The V gene's germline CDR1 is SQVTM and CDR2 ANQGSEA. The CDR3 coding sequence is TGCAGCGCCCGCGGGACTAGCGGGAGGGAATCGGTTATGTACGAGCAGTACTTC. Amino acids: CSARGTSGRESVMYEQYF.

V gene TRBV24-1 combines with J gene TRBJ1-1, with 9 nucleotides matching TRBD1. This CDR3 has 21 residues. V shed 2 bases, J shed 2 bases, and the junction held 20 bases outside the gene matches. Germline CDR1 reads KGHDR; CDR2 reads SFDVKD. This chain's CDR3 is CATSDWGQGRNTEALNTEAFF. The CDR3 nucleotides are TGTGCCACCAGTGATTGGGGACAGGGAAGAAACACTGAAGCTTTAAACACTGAAGCTTTCTTT.

The gene calls are TRBV5-1 and TRBJ1-2; D is unresolved. Germline CDR1 SGHRS, CDR2 YFSETQ. The CDR3 loop spans 13 amino acids. The V end was cut by 1 base, the J end by 5 bases, with 9 bases between. The CDR3 here is CASSLQREYGYTF. The CDR3 nucleotides are TGCGCCAGCAGCTTGCAAAGGGAGTATGGCTACACCTTC.

This clonotype was counted only a few times. V usage is TRBV5-1 and J usage is TRBJ2-3, with D maybe TRBD1 (6 bases). The ends were cut back, 4 bases at V and 5 bases at J, with 17 bases in the middle. This CDR3 contains 15 residues. The germline V gene encodes CDR1 SGHRS and CDR2 YFSETQ. The DNA of the CDR3 is TGCGCCAGCAGCGCCGACGGACAGACTGGAGATACGCAGTATTTT. Its translation is CASSADGQTGDTQYF.

This clonotype was recorded at least ten times. This chain connects TRBV20-1 to TRBJ2-1; D might be TRBD2 (5 bases). CDR3 length: 12 residues. V was cut by 3 bases and J by 6 bases, with 9 bases left in between. Germline lookup yields CDR1 DFQATT and CDR2 SNEGSKA (reference sequence). The CDR3 DNA is TGCAGTGCTAGCGGGATTAGCAATGAGCAGTTCTTC. It encodes CSASGISNEQFF.

The genes are TRBV27 and TRBJ1-1; D gene ambiguous. The CDR3 length is 14 residues. Trimming shortened V by 6 bases and J by 1 base, and 12 bases separated the two germline ends. Germline CDR1 reads MNHEY; CDR2 reads SMNVEV (reference sequence). CDR3: CASSPWAQNTEAFF. CDR3 bases: TGTGCCAGCAGCCCGTGGGCCCAGAACACTGAAGCTTTCTTT.

The chain couples TRBV12-3 or TRBV12-4 to TRBJ2-7, with 8 bases that match TRBD2. J gave up 0 bases and V 3 bases, and 13 bases lay outside the gene matches. CDR3 length: 18 residues. The chain's CDR3 is CASSLRASGYRTSYEQYF. As DNA, the CDR3 is TGTGCCAGCAGTTTGAGGGCTAGCGGGTACCGAACCTCCTACGAGCAGTACTTC.